The rows below give T cell receptor beta chains drawn from one sample of a study of CD8 T cells in Susac syndrome. TCRdb reprocessed the immunoSEQ multiplex PCR reads with MiXCR, giving one entry per CDR3 protein. Of roughly 170,000 distinct CDR3 sequences in the sample, 85% to 95% were seen once. The sample comprised CD4+ T cells from PBMCs. The receptor set was obtained from a human donor with multiple sclerosis. Each CDR3 is given with its conserved first and last residue. A D gene is named only where the DNA matches it firmly. Size is omitted from some rows. Given values are once, few, many or a class for expanded clones.

d_gene	abundance	j_gene	v_gene	CDR3aa	CDR3nt
.	.	TRBJ1-5	TRBV20-1	CSAGPIGSEPQHF	TGCAGTGCTGGGCCCATAGGGTCTGAGCCCCAGCATTTT
TRBD1	.	TRBJ1-4	TRBV4-3	CASSQDGTGSRMLFF	TGCGCCAGCAGCCAAGATGGGACAGGCTCGAGGATGCTGTTTTTT
TRBD1	once	TRBJ2-7	TRBV28	CASSRGQGSGEQYF	TGTGCCAGCAGCCGCGGACAGGGATCGGGCGAGCAGTACTTC
.	.	TRBJ1-1	TRBV2	CASLPRSNTEAFF	TGTGCCAGCCTGCCAAGGTCGAACACTGAAGCTTTCTTT
TRBD2	.	TRBJ2-3	TRBV7-2	CASSLKTSGTDTQYF	TGTGCCAGCAGCTTAAAGACTAGCGGCACAGATACGCAGTATTTT
TRBD2	.	TRBJ2-1	TRBV7-9	CASTWGGTAGSNEQFF	TGTGCCAGCACCTGGGGGGGGACCGCCGGGAGCAATGAGCAGTTCTTC
TRBD1	.	TRBJ2-5	TRBV20-1	CSARDWGQGWETQYF	TGCAGTGCTAGAGATTGGGGACAGGGGTGGGAGACCCAGTACTTC
.	.	TRBJ2-5	TRBV28	CASSPGALLETQYF	TGTGCCAGCAGTCCAGGGGCGCTGCTAGAGACCCAGTACTTC
.	.	TRBJ2-6	TRBV6-2/TRBV6-3	CASSPRGPLPPGANVLTF	TGTGCCAGCAGTCCTCGGGGGCCGCTACCTCCTGGGGCCAACGTCCTGACTTTC
.	.	TRBJ1-2	TRBV30	CAWSVAGARNYGYTF	TGTGCCTGGAGTGTAGCAGGGGCCCGTAACTATGGCTACACCTTC
.	once	TRBJ1-1	TRBV12-3/TRBV12-4	CASSLSGAVTEAFF	TGTGCCAGCAGTCTCTCAGGGGCGGTCACTGAAGCTTTCTTT
.	.	TRBJ2-4	TRBV28	CASSSGPPIQYF	TGTGCCAGCAGTTCCGGACCCCCCATTCAGTACTTC
.	.	TRBJ2-7	TRBV28	CASSPPGTPSYEQYF	TGTGCCAGCAGCCCACCCGGGACCCCTTCCTACGAGCAGTACTTC
TRBD1	.	TRBJ2-7	TRBV3-1	CASSPRTGTYEQYF	TGTGCCAGCAGCCCACGGACAGGAACCTACGAGCAGTACTTC
TRBD1	.	TRBJ2-7	TRBV10-3	CAISERQGAYEQYF	TGTGCCATCAGTGAAAGACAGGGGGCCTACGAGCAGTACTTC
TRBD1	.	TRBJ2-3	TRBV24-1	CATSDLRTGGYTQYF	TGTGCCACCAGTGATCTACGGACAGGGGGCTATACGCAGTATTTT
TRBD1	.	TRBJ2-7	TRBV29-1	CSVELDRGYEQYF	TGCAGCGTTGAATTGGACAGGGGATACGAGCAGTACTTC
.	.	TRBJ2-1	TRBV4-3	CASSQDPSGSGYNEQFF	TGCGCCAGCAGCCAAGACCCCTCGGGGTCCGGATACAATGAGCAGTTCTTC
.	.	TRBJ1-2	TRBV6-2/TRBV6-3	CASRKPIRDNYGYTF	TGTGCCAGCAGAAAACCTATCAGGGACAACTATGGCTACACCTTC
.	.	TRBJ2-5	TRBV7-6	CASSTTHGVQETQYF	TGTGCCAGCAGCACCACCCACGGTGTCCAAGAGACCCAGTACTTC
TRBD2	.	TRBJ2-1	TRBV11-3	CASSVAGRNEQFF	TGTGCCAGCAGCGTAGCGGGCCGCAATGAGCAGTTCTTC
.	.	TRBJ2-5	TRBV20-1	CSARDGGTPETQYF	TGCAGTGCTAGAGACGGCGGGACTCCCGAGACCCAGTACTTC
.	.	TRBJ2-7	TRBV7-2	CASSFLTSSYEQYF	TGTGCCAGCAGCTTTTTGACGAGCTCCTACGAGCAGTACTTC
.	.	TRBJ1-2	TRBV12-3/TRBV12-4	CASNLGLGGYTF	TGTGCCAGCAACCTCGGCCTCGGGGGCTACACCTTC
.	.	TRBJ1-6	TRBV20-1	CSARVLYSPLHF	TGCAGTGCTAGAGTCCTTTATTCACCCCTCCACTTT
.	.	TRBJ2-7	TRBV28	CASSSPSTRQYF	TGTGCCAGCAGCTCACCCAGCACGAGGCAGTACTTC
.	.	TRBJ2-5	TRBV6-5	CASSLTWVQETQYF	TGTGCCAGCAGTTTGACCTGGGTCCAAGAGACCCAGTACTTC
TRBD2	.	TRBJ2-5	TRBV12-3/TRBV12-4	CASTYKPGGAQETQYF	TGTGCCAGCACTTATAAACCGGGGGGGGCCCAAGAGACCCAGTACTTC
TRBD1	.	TRBJ2-7	TRBV7-9	CASSLSGTGGHEQYF	TGTGCCAGCAGCCTGAGCGGGACAGGGGGCCACGAGCAGTACTTC
.	.	TRBJ2-3	TRBV20-1	CSAIREADTQYF	TGCAGTGCTATTCGCGAGGCAGATACGCAGTATTTT
.	.	TRBJ1-2	TRBV6-5	CASSYSKQDGYTF	TGTGCCAGCAGTTACTCGAAACAGGATGGCTACACCTTC
TRBD1	few	TRBJ2-6	TRBV12-3/TRBV12-4	CASSDRAGANVLTF	TGTGCCAGCAGTGACAGGGCTGGGGCCAACGTCCTGACTTTC
.	few	TRBJ1-2	TRBV5-1	CASSLDGDYGYTF	TGTGCCAGCAGTTTGGACGGGGACTATGGCTACACCTTC
TRBD2	.	TRBJ2-3	TRBV9	CASSPHGGSATDTQYF	TGTGCCAGCAGCCCCCACGGCGGGAGCGCCACAGATACGCAGTATTTT
.	.	TRBJ1-2	TRBV7-2	CASSFPQGYDGYTF	TGTGCCAGCAGCTTCCCACAGGGATATGATGGCTACACCTTC
.	.	TRBJ1-5	TRBV4-2	CASSQDLGSPQPQHF	TGTGCCAGCAGCCAAGATCTAGGGTCCCCTCAGCCCCAGCATTTT
.	.	TRBJ2-1	TRBV6-2/TRBV6-3	CASTPDGSSYNEQFF	TGTGCCAGCACCCCCGACGGAAGCTCCTACAATGAGCAGTTCTTC
.	.	TRBJ1-1	TRBV9	CASSLRQDPEAFF	TGTGCCAGCAGCTTACGACAGGACCCGGAAGCTTTCTTT
.	.	TRBJ1-1	TRBV10-3	CAISADRNTEAFF	TGTGCCATCAGCGCAGACAGAAACACTGAAGCTTTCTTT
.	.	TRBJ1-5	TRBV30	CAWSRGAGQPQHF	TGTGCCTGGAGTAGGGGCGCCGGGCAGCCCCAGCATTTT
.	.	TRBJ1-5	TRBV4-1	CASSRVPINQPQHF	TGCGCCAGCAGCCGGGTACCGATCAATCAGCCCCAGCATTTT
.	.	TRBJ2-6	TRBV5-6	CASSSEPGGQVLTF	TGTGCCAGCAGCAGCGAACCCGGTGGCCAAGTCCTGACTTTC
.	.	TRBJ1-5	TRBV6-2/TRBV6-3	CASRPLGGRSNQPQHF	TGTGCCAGCAGGCCCCTGGGGGGCAGGAGCAATCAGCCCCAGCATTTT
.	.	TRBJ1-5	TRBV28	CASSFSGVNGQPQHF	TGTGCCAGCAGTTTTTCCGGGGTCAACGGTCAGCCCCAGCATTTT
.	.	TRBJ1-2	TRBV12-3/TRBV12-4	CASSFMGRGRGYTF	TGTGCCAGCAGTTTCATGGGGAGGGGTCGGGGCTACACCTTC
.	.	TRBJ2-5	TRBV10-3	CAISEVGETQYF	TGTGCCATCAGTGAGGTGGGAGAGACCCAGTACTTC
.	.	TRBJ2-1	TRBV12-3/TRBV12-4	CASSSPPAGTYNEQFF	TGTGCCAGCAGTTCCCCTCCCGCAGGGACCTACAATGAGCAGTTCTTC
.	.	TRBJ1-5	TRBV20-1	CSAVIAGQDSNQPQHF	TGCAGTGCCGTAATAGCGGGACAAGATAGCAATCAGCCCCAGCATTTT
TRBD2	.	TRBJ2-3	TRBV3-1	CASSQDRAGVVNTQYF	TGTGCCAGCAGCCAAGATCGAGCGGGAGTGGTAAATACGCAGTATTTT
.	.	TRBJ1-2	TRBV15	CATSRDNNYGYTF	TGTGCCACCAGCAGGGACAATAACTATGGCTACACCTTC